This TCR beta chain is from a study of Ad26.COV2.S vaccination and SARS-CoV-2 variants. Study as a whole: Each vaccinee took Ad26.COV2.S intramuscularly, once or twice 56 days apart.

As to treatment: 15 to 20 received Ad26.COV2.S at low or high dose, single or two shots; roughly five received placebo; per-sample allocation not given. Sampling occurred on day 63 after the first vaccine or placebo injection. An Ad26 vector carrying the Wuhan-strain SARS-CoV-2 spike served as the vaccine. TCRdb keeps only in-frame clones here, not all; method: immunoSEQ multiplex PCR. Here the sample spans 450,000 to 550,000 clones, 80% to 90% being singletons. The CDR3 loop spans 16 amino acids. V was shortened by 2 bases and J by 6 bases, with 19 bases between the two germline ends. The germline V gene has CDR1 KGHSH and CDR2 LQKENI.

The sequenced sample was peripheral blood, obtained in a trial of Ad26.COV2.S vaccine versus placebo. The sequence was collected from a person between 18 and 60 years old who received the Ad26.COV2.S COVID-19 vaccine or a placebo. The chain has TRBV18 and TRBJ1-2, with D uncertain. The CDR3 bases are TGTGCCAGCTCACCAGTGGCCTTGGAGAGTTTGAATGGCTACACCTTC. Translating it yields CASSPVALESLNGYTF.